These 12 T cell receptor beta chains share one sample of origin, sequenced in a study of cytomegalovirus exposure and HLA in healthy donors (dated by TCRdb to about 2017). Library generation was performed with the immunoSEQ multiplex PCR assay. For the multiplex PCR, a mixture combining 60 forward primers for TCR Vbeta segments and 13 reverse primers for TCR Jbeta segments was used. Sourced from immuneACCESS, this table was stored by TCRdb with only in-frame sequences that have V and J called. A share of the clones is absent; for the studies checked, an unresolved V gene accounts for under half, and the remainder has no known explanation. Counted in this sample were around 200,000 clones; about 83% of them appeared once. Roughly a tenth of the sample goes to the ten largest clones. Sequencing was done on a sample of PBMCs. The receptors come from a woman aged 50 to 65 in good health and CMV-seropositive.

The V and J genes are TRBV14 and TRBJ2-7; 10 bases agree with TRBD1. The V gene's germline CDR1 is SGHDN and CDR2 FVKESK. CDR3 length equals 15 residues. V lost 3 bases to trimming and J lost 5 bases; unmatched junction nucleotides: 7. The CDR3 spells CASSHTGTGVHEQYF. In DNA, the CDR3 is TGTGCCAGCAGCCACACCGGGACAGGGGTCCACGAGCAGTACTTC.

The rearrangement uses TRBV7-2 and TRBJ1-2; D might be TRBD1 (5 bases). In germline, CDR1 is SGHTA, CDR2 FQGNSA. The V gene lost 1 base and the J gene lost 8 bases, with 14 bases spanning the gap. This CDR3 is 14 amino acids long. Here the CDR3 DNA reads TGTGCCAGCAGCTTAGATAGGGTAACAGGAGGCTACACCTTC. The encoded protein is CASSLDRVTGGYTF. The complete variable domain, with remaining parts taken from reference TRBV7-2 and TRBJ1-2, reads GAGVSQSPSNKVTEKGKDVELRCDPISGHTALYWYRQSLGQGLEFLIYFQGNSAPDKSGLPSDRFSAERTGGSVSTLTIQRTQQEDSAVYLCASSLDRVTGGYTFGSGTRLTVV.

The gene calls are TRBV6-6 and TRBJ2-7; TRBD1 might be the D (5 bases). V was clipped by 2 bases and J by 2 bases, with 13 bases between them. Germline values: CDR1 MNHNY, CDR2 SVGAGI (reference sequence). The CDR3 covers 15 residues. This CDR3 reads CASSYPDRKPYEQYF. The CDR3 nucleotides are TGTGCCAGCAGTTACCCTGACAGAAAACCCTACGAGCAGTACTTC.

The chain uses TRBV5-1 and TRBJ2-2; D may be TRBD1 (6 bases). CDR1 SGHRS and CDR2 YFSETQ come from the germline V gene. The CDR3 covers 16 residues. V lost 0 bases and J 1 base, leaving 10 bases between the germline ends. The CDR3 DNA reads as TGCGCCAGCAGCTTGGTGGGCAGGGGGAACACCGGGGAGCTGTTTTTT. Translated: CASSLVGRGNTGELFF.

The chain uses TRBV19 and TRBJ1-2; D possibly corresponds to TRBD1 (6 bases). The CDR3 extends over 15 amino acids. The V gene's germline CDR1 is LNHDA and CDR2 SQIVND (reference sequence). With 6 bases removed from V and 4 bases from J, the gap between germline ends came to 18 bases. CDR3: CASSFQHGRGYGYTF. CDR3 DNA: TGTGCCAGTAGCTTTCAACACGGCAGGGGCTATGGCTACACCTTC.

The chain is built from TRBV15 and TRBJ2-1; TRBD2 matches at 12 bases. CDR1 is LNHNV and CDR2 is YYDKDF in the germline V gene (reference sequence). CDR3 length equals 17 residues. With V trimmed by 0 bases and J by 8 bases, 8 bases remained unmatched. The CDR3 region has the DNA TGTGCCACCAGCAGAGATTTGGCGACTAGCGGGGGTTATGAGCAGTTCTTC. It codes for CATSRDLATSGGYEQFF.

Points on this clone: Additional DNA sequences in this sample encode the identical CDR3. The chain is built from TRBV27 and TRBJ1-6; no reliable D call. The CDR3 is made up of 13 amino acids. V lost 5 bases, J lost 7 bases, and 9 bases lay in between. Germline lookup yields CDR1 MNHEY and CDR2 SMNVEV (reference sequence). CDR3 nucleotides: TGTGCCAGCAGTCCTCTAGAAAATTCACCCCTCCACTTT. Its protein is CASSPLENSPLHF.

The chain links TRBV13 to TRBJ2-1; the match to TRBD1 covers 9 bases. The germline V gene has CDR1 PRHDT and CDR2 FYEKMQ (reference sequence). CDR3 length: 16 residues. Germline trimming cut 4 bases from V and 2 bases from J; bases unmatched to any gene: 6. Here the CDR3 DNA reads TGTGCCAGCAGCTCCACAGGGGGCAACACCTACAATGAGCAGTTCTTC. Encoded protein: CASSSTGGNTYNEQFF. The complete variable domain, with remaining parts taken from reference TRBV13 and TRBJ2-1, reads AAGVIQSPRHLIKEKRETATLKCYPIPRHDTVYWYQQGPGQDPQFLISFYEKMQSDKGSIPDRFSAQQFSDYHSELNMSSLELGDSALYFCASSSTGGNTYNEQFFGPGTRLTVL.

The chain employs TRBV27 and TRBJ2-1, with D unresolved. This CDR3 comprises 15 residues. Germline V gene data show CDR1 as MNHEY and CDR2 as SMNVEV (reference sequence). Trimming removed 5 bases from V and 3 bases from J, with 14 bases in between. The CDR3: CASSRHLEGYNEQFF. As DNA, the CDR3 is TGTGCCAGCAGTCGCCACCTAGAAGGCTACAATGAGCAGTTCTTC.

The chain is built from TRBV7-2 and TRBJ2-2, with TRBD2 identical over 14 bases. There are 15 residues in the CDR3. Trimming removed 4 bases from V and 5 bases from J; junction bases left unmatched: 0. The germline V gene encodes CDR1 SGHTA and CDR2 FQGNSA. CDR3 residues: CASSWTSGGTGELFF. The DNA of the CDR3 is TGTGCCAGCAGCTGGACTAGCGGGGGGACCGGGGAGCTGTTTTTT. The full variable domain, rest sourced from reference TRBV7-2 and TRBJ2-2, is GAGVSQSPSNKVTEKGKDVELRCDPISGHTALYWYRQSLGQGLEFLIYFQGNSAPDKSGLPSDRFSAERTGGSVSTLTIQRTQQEDSAVYLCASSWTSGGTGELFFGEGSRLTVL.

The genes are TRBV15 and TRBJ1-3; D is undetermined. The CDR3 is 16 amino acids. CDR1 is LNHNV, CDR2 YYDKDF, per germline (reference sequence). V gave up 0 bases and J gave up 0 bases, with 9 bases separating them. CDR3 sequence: CATSRDPGLSGNTIYF. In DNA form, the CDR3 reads TGTGCCACCAGCAGAGACCCAGGACTCTCTGGAAACACCATATATTTT.

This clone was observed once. The CDR3 DNA reads TGTGCCAGCAGCTTAGGGACAGCAATGAACACTGAAGCTTTCTTT. This translates into CASSLGTAMNTEAFF. This chain connects TRBV7-6 to TRBJ1-1, with a weak D call TRBD1 (6 bases). Per the germline V gene, CDR1 is SGHVS and CDR2 is FNYEAQ. Trimming left V 1 base short and J 0 bases short, with 9 bases between. This CDR3 spans 15 amino acids.